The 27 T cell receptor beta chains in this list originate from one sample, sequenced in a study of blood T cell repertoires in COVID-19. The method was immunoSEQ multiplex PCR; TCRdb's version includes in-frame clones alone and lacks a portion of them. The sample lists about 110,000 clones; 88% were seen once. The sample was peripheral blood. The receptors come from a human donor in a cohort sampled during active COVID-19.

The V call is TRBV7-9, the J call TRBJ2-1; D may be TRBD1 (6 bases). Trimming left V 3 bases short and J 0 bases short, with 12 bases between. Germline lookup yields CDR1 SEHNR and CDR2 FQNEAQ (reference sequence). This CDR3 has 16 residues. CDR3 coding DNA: TGTGCCAGCAGCTTTACGACAGGCAGCTCCTACAATGAGCAGTTCTTC. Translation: CASSFTTGSSYNEQFF.

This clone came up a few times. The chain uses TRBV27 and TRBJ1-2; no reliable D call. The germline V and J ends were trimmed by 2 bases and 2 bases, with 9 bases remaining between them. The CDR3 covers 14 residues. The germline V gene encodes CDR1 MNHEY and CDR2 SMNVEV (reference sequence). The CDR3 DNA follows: TGTGCCAGCAGTTTAGGAGGGCACAACTATGGCTACACCTTC. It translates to CASSLGGHNYGYTF.

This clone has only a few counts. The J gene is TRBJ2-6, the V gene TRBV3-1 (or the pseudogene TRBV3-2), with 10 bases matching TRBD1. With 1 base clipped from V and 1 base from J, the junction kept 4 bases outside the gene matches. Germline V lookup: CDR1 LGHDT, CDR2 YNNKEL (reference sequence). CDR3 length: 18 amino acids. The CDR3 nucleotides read TGTGCCAGCAGCCAAGGGGGACAGGGGTTGTCTGGGGCCAACGTCCTGACTTTC. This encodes CASSQGGQGLSGANVLTF.

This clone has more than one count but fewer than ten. The chain's CDR3 is CASSRDSPSYNEQFF. The CDR3 bases are TGTGCCAGCAGTCGGGACTCTCCCTCCTACAATGAGCAGTTCTTC. The chain couples TRBV6-5 to TRBJ2-1; TRBD2 is a possible D gene (6 bases). The ends were cut back, 5 bases at V and 0 bases at J, with 11 bases in the middle. Germline assignment: CDR1 MNHEY and CDR2 SVGAGI. CDR3 length equals 15 residues.

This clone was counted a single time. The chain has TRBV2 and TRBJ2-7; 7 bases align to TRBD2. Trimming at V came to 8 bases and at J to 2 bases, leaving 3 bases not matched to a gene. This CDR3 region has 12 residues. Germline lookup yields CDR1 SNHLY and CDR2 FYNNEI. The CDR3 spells CASSRGAYEQYF. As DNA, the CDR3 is TGTGCCAGCTCCCGGGGGGCCTACGAGCAGTACTTC.

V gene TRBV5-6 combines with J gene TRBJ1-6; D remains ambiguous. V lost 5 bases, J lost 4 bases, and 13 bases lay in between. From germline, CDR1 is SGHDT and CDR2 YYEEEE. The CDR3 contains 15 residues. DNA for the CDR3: TGTGCCAGCAGTCCCGACGGAGGGTATAATTCACCCCTCCACTTT. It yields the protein CASSPDGGYNSPLHF.

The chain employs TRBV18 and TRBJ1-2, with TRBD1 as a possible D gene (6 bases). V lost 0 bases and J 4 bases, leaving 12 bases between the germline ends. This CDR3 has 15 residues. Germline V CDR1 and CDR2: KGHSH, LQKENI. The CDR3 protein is CASSPPSGQLYGYTF. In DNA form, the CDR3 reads TGTGCCAGCTCACCACCATCCGGACAGCTCTATGGCTACACCTTC.

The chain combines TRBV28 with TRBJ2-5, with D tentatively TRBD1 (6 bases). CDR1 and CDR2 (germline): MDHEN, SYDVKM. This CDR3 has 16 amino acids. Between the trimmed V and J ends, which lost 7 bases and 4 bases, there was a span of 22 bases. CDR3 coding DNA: TGTGCCAGCAATACCAACAGGGTAGCTTTAGGAGAGACCCAGTACTTC. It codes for CASNTNRVALGETQYF.

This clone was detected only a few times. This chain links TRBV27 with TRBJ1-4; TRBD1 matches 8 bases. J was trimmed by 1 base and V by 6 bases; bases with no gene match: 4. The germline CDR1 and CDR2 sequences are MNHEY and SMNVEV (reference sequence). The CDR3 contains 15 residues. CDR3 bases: TGTGCCAGCAGACAGGGGGTTTTAACTAATGAAAAACTGTTTTTT. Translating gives CASRQGVLTNEKLFF. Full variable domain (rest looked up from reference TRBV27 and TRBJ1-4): EAQVTQNPRYLITVTGKKLTVTCSQNMNHEYMSWYRQDPGLGLRQIYYSMNVEVTDKGDVPEGYKVSRKEKRNFPLILESPSPNQTSLYFCASRQGVLTNEKLFFGSGTQLSVL.

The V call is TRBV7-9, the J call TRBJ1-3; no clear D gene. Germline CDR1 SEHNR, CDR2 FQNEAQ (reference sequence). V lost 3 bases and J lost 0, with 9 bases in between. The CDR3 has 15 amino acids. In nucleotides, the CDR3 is TGTGCCAGCAGCTTGCCAGGCTTCTCTGGAAACACCATATATTTT. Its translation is CASSLPGFSGNTIYF.

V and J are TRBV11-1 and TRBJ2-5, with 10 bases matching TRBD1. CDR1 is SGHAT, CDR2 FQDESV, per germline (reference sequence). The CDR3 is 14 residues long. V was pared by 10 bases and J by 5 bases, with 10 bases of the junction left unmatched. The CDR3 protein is CATSPPGQGETQYF. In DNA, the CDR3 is TGTGCCACTAGCCCCCCGGGACAGGGGGAGACCCAGTACTTC.

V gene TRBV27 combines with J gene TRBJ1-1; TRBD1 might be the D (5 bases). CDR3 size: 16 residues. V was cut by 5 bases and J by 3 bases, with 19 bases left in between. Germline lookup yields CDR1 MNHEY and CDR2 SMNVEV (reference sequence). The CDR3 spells CASSHTPGIMHTEAFF. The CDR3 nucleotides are TGTGCCAGCAGTCATACCCCAGGGATCATGCACACTGAAGCTTTCTTT.

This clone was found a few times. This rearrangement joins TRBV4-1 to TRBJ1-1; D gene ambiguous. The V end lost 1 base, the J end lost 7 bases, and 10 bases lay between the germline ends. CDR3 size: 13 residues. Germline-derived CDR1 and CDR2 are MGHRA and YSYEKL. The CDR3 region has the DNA TGCGCCAGCAGCCAAGCCGAGTGGTTTGAAGCTTTCTTT. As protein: CASSQAEWFEAFF.

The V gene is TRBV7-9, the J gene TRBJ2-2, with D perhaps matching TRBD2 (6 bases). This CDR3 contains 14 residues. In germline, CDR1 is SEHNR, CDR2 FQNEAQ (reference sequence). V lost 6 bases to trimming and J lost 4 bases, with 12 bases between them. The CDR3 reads CASRLSGVTGELFF. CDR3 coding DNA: TGTGCCAGCAGGCTTTCGGGGGTCACCGGGGAGCTGTTTTTT. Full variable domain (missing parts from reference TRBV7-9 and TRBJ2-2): DTGVSQNPRHKITKRGQNVTFRCDPISEHNRLYWYRQTLGQGPEFLTYFQNEAQLEKSRLLSDRFSAERPKGSFSTLEIQRTEQGDSAMYLCASRLSGVTGELFFGEGSRLTVL.

The CDR3 sequence: CSAKGTGSSEQYF. The DNA for the CDR3 is TGCAGCGCGAAGGGAACAGGCTCCAGCGAGCAGTACTTC. The chain recombines TRBV29-1 with TRBJ2-7; a possible D gene is TRBD1 (5 bases). This CDR3 is built from 13 residues. Germline CDR1 SQVTM, CDR2 ANQGSEA. Trimming removed 7 bases at V and 6 bases at J, with 19 bases between.

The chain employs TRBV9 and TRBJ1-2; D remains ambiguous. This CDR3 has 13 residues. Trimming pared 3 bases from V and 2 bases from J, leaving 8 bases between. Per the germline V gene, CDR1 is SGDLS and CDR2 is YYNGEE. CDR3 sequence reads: CASSAGENYGYTF. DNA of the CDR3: TGTGCCAGCAGCGCCGGAGAAAACTATGGCTACACCTTC.

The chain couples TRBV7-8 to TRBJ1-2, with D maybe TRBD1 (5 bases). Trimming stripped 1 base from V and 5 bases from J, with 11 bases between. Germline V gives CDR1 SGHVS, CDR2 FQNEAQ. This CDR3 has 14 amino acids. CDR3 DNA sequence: TGTGCCAGCAGCTTAGTGCAGGGTTGGTATGGCTACACCTTC. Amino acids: CASSLVQGWYGYTF. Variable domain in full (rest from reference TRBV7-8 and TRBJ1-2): GAGVSQSPRYKVAKRGQDVALRCDPISGHVSLFWYQQALGQGPEFLTYFQNEAQLDKSGLPSDRFFAERPEGSVSTLKIQRTQQEDSAVYLCASSLVQGWYGYTFGSGTRLTVV.

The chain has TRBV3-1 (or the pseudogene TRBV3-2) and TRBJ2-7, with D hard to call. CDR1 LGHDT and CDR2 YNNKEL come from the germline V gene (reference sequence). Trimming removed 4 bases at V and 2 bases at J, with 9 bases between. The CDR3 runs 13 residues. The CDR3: CASSRSVTYEQYF. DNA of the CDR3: TGTGCCAGCAGCCGATCAGTAACCTACGAGCAGTACTTC.

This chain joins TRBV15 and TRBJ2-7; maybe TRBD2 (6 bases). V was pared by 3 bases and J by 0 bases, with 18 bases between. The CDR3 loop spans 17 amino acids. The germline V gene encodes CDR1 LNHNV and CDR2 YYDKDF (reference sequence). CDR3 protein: CATSRVPWRGSSYEQYF. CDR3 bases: TGTGCCACCAGCAGGGTACCCTGGCGGGGAAGCTCCTACGAGCAGTACTTC.

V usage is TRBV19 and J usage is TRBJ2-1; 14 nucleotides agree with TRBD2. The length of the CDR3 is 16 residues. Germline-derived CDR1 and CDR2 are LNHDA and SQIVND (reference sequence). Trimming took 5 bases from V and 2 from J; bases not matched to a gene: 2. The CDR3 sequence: CASSGTSGGAYNEQFF. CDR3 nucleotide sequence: TGTGCCAGTAGTGGGACTAGCGGGGGCGCCTACAATGAGCAGTTCTTC.

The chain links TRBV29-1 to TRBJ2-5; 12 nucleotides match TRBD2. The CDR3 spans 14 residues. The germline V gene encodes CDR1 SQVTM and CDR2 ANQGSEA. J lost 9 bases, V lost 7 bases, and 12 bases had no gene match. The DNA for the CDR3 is TGCAGCGCCACACTAGCGGGGGGCCCTCGGTCCCAGTACTTC. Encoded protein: CSATLAGGPRSQYF.

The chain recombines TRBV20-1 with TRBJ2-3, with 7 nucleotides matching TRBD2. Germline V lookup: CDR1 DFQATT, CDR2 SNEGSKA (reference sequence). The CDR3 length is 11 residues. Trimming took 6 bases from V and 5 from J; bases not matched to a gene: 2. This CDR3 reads CSASGGDTQYF. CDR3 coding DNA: TGCAGTGCATCGGGGGGAGATACGCAGTATTTT.

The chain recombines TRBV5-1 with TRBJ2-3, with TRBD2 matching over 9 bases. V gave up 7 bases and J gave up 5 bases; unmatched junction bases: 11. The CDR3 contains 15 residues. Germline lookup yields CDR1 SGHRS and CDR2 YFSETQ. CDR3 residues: CASRPWTSVGDTQYF. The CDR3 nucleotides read TGCGCCAGCCGACCTTGGACTAGCGTGGGAGATACGCAGTATTTT.

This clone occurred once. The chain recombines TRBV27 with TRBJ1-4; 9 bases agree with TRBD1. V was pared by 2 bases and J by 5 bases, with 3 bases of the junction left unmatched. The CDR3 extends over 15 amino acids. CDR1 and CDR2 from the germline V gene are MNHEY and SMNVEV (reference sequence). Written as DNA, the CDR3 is TGTGCCAGCAGTTTAATCGGACAGGGGAATGAAAAACTGTTTTTT. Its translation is CASSLIGQGNEKLFF.

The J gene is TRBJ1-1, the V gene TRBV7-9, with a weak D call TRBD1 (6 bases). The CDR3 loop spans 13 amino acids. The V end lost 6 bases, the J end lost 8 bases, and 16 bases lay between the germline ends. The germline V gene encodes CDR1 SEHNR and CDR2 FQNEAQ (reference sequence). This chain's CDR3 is CASSFPAGTEAFF. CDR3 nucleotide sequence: TGTGCCAGCAGTTTCCCCGCCGGGACAGAAGCTTTCTTT.

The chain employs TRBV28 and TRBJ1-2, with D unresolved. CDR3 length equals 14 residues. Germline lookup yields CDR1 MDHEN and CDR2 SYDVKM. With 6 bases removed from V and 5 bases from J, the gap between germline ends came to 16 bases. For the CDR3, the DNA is TGTGCCAGCAGGTACAGAACTCACAATTATGGCTACACCTTC. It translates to CASRYRTHNYGYTF.

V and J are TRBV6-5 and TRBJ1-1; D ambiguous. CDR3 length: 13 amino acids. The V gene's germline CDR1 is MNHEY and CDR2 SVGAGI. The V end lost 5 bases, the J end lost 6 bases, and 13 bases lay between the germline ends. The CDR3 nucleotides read TGTGCCAGCAGTACTCTTCGGTGGTCTGAAGCTTTCTTT. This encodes CASSTLRWSEAFF.